Shown below are 21 T cell receptor beta chains from a single sample sequenced in a study of shared clonotypes between healthy human individuals. Assay used: immunoSEQ multiplex PCR; TCRdb lists only in-frame clones, some missing. The sample has 2,500,000 or so clones; roughly 93% are singletons. Sequencing used naive CD4+ T cells from PBMCs. Subset of the sample: CD45RA+ positively selected. The receptor set was obtained from a man younger than 35 in good health. Some clones in this sample may be carry-over from other donors' samples.

The chain combines TRBV6-5 with TRBJ1-2, with a weak D call TRBD1 (5 bases). The CDR3 sequence is 13 residues long. Germline CDR1 MNHEY, CDR2 SVGAGI. Between the trimmed V and J ends, which lost 4 bases and 5 bases, there was a span of 11 bases. The CDR3 DNA is TGTGCCAGCAGTTCGACAGCGGTATATGGCTACACCTTC. Its translation: CASSSTAVYGYTF.

The chain joins TRBV29-1 to TRBJ1-2, with TRBD1 matching 8 bases. CDR1 and CDR2 from the germline V gene are SQVTM and ANQGSEA. Unmatched junction bases numbered 14, after V lost 3 bases and J lost 5 bases. The CDR3 runs 16 residues. The CDR3 is CSVEVPARDRSYGYTF. DNA for the CDR3: TGCAGCGTTGAGGTTCCCGCCCGGGACAGGAGTTATGGCTACACCTTC.

CDR3 nucleotides: TGTGCCAGCAGCTTATCCCCTAGTCCTCCCACTGAAGCTTTCTTT. Translating it yields CASSLSPSPPTEAFF. The rearrangement links TRBV7-8 to TRBJ1-1; D remains unclear. Trimming removed 2 bases at V and 4 bases at J, with 14 bases between. This CDR3 region has 15 residues. Germline V CDR1 and CDR2: SGHVS, FQNEAQ.

DNA of the CDR3: TGTGCCAGCAGTTTTCTCCCTGCAACTAATGAAAAACTGTTTTTT. Translating gives CASSFLPATNEKLFF. The chain links TRBV28 to TRBJ1-4, with D hard to call. The V end was cut by 3 bases, the J end by 0 bases, with 8 bases between. Germline CDR1 reads MDHEN; CDR2 reads SYDVKM. This CDR3 contains 15 residues.

The CDR3, as DNA: TGTGCTAGTGGTTTGGTTCTCGGCAGGGGGCTTACTGGAAACACCATATATTTT. Its translation is CASGLVLGRGLTGNTIYF. The rearrangement uses TRBV12-5 and TRBJ1-3, with TRBD1 identical over 8 bases. The germline V gene has CDR1 LGHNT and CDR2 FRNRAP. The ends lost 0 bases at V and 2 bases at J; junction bases unmatched: 9. This CDR3 region has 18 residues.

The J gene is TRBJ2-1, the V gene TRBV28; the match to TRBD2 covers 8 bases. Looked up from germline, CDR1 is MDHEN and CDR2 is SYDVKM. The CDR3 is 16 amino acids. V was clipped by 4 bases and J by 0 bases; unmatched bases: 5. The CDR3 DNA follows: TGTGCCAGCAGTTCGAGAGGGACTAGCTCCTACAATGAGCAGTTCTTC. Encoded protein: CASSSRGTSSYNEQFF.

This clone showed up just once. At the DNA level, this CDR3 is encoded by other sequences in the same sample as well. CDR3 DNA: TGCGCCAGCAGCTTGGTGAGCTCTGGGGCCAACGTCCTGACTTTC. It specifies CASSLVSSGANVLTF. The chain has TRBV5-1 and TRBJ2-6; D is ambiguous. Trimming cost V 0 bases and J 0 bases, with 4 bases left between them. This CDR3 is 15 amino acids long. Germline V gives CDR1 SGHRS, CDR2 YFSETQ.

The CDR3 sequence: CASSLDVNEQFF. The CDR3 nucleotides read TGTGCCAGCAGCTTAGATGTAAATGAGCAGTTCTTC. This chain links TRBV11-3 with TRBJ2-1; no firm D call. The CDR3 has 12 residues. V gave up 0 bases and J gave up 7 bases, with 4 bases separating them. CDR1 SGHNT and CDR2 YENEEA come from the germline V gene.

This chain links TRBV4-3 with TRBJ1-1; maybe TRBD1 (5 bases). Germline V gene sequence: CDR1 LGHNA, CDR2 YSLEER. The CDR3 extends over 17 amino acids. V was cut by 0 bases and J by 0 bases, with 14 bases left in between. For the CDR3, the DNA is TGCGCCAGCAGCCAAGATTGGGGCCGATCCATGAACACTGAAGCTTTCTTT. As protein: CASSQDWGRSMNTEAFF.

This chain joins TRBV7-9 and TRBJ2-5; a possible D gene is TRBD1 (6 bases). Trimming cost V 3 bases and J 1 base, with 12 bases left between them. Germline lookup yields CDR1 SEHNR and CDR2 FQNEAQ (reference sequence). The CDR3 consists of 15 residues. CDR3 in DNA: TGTGCCAGCAGCTTCGGAACAGGGCCCCAAGAGACCCAGTACTTC. This translates into CASSFGTGPQETQYF.

Comment on this clone: The same CDR3 arises from other DNA sequences in this sample as well. J is TRBJ1-1 and V is TRBV7-2, with D possibly TRBD1 on 5 matching bases. V lost 4 bases and J lost 1, with 7 bases in between. Germline V gene data show CDR1 as SGHTA and CDR2 as FQGNSA. This CDR3 has 13 amino acids. The CDR3 region is CASSWGRNTEAFF. CDR3 DNA sequence: TGTGCCAGCAGCTGGGGCAGGAACACTGAAGCTTTCTTT.

The V gene is TRBV5-1, the J gene TRBJ1-2, with 8 positions matching TRBD1. The CDR3 covers 15 residues. Germline assignment: CDR1 SGHRS and CDR2 YFSETQ. The junction had 9 bases not matched to a gene; V was cut back by 4 bases and J by 4 bases. The CDR3 loop reads CASSPSGQVLYGYTF. Here the CDR3 DNA reads TGCGCCAGCAGCCCCTCGGGACAGGTCCTCTATGGCTACACCTTC.

The chain combines TRBV2 with TRBJ2-2; TRBD2 might be the D (6 bases). V was cut by 4 bases and J by 0 bases, with 6 bases left in between. The germline V gene has CDR1 SNHLY and CDR2 FYNNEI. This CDR3 has 14 amino acids. For the CDR3, the DNA is TGTGCCAGCAGTGGACTAGCGAACACCGGGGAGCTGTTTTTT. It translates to CASSGLANTGELFF. The entire variable domain, with the rest obtained from reference TRBV2 and TRBJ2-2, is as follows: EPEVTQTPSHQVTQMGQEVILRCVPISNHLYFYWYRQILGQKVEFLVSFYNNEISEKSEIFDDQFSVERPDGSNFTLKIRSTKLEDSAMYFCASSGLANTGELFFGEGSRLTVL.

This clone was detected only once. J is TRBJ1-2 and V is TRBV6-1; D ambiguous. Deletions cut 2 bases from V and 5 bases from J, with 9 bases between. This CDR3 has 13 amino acids. Per the germline V gene, CDR1 is MNHNS and CDR2 is SASEGT. CDR3 nucleotides: TGTGCCAGCAGTGAACTGGGCGCTTATGGCTACACCTTC. It encodes CASSELGAYGYTF.

V gene TRBV5-1 combines with J gene TRBJ1-1; 9 bases are a match to TRBD1. V gave up 4 bases and J gave up 5 bases; unmatched junction bases: 12. Germline values: CDR1 SGHRS, CDR2 YFSETQ. The CDR3 is made up of 16 amino acids. The CDR3 sequence is CASSHGPGTGKTEAFF. The CDR3 region has the DNA TGCGCCAGCAGCCATGGTCCCGGGACAGGGAAGACTGAAGCTTTCTTT.

The rearrangement joins TRBV21-1 to TRBJ1-1; TRBD1, the table's D call, lacks a check against the DNA. TRBV21-1 is shown as a pseudogene. The CDR3 spans 17 residues. CDR3 nucleotides: TGTGCCAGCACCAAAGGGCCTCGACAGGTCCAAGGCACTGAAGCTTTCTTT. Its protein is CASTKGPRQVQGTEAFF.

A single count supports this clone. V gene TRBV19 combines with J gene TRBJ2-7, with D maybe TRBD1 (6 bases). Deletions cut 6 bases from V and 4 bases from J, with 16 bases between. Germline V gene data show CDR1 as LNHDA and CDR2 as SQIVND (reference sequence). This CDR3 is 14 amino acids long. The CDR3 DNA sequence: TGTGCCAGTAGCCGCAGGGGAGTGGCGTACGAGCAGTACTTC. It encodes CASSRRGVAYEQYF. The full variable domain, rest sourced from reference TRBV19 and TRBJ2-7, is DGGITQSPKYLFRKEGQNVTLSCEQNLNHDAMYWYRQDPGQGLRLIYYSQIVNDFQKGDIAEGYSVSREKKESFPLTVTSAQKNPTAFYLCASSRRGVAYEQYFGPGTRLTVT.

The chain uses TRBV6-5 and TRBJ1-1; 10 bases align to TRBD1. V lost 6 bases to trimming and J lost 1 base; unmatched junction nucleotides: 5. The CDR3 extends over 15 amino acids. Per germline, CDR1 MNHEY and CDR2 SVGAGI. Written as DNA, the CDR3 is TGTGCCAGCAGCCGTCGGGACAGGGGGAACACTGAAGCTTTCTTT. Amino acid sequence: CASSRRDRGNTEAFF.

This clone was seen once. The genes are TRBV12-5 and TRBJ1-3, with 7 bases fitting TRBD1. CDR1 and CDR2 from the germline V gene are LGHNT and FRNRAP. CDR3 length: 14 amino acids. The V segment lost 9 bases and the J segment 3 bases; nucleotides outside the gene matches: 8. The CDR3 reads CASGFGTVGNTIYF. The CDR3 region has the DNA TGTGCTAGCGGATTCGGGACAGTTGGAAACACCATATATTTT.

The rearrangement joins TRBV11-2 to TRBJ2-4; 9 nucleotides agree with TRBD2. The length of the CDR3 is 16 residues. J lost 8 bases, V lost 5 bases, and 13 bases had no gene match. Germline CDR1 is SGHAT and CDR2 is FQNNGV. The CDR3 DNA sequence: TGTGCCAGCAGCGCTACGTCGGCTAGCGGGAAGGACATTCAGTACTTC. Protein sequence: CASSATSASGKDIQYF. Supplemented by reference TRBV11-2 and TRBJ2-4, the full variable domain reads EAGVAQSPRYKIIEKRQSVAFWCNPISGHATLYWYQQILGQGPKLLIQFQNNGVVDDSQLPKDRFSAERLKGVDSTLKIQPAKLEDSAVYLCASSATSASGKDIQYFGAGTRLSVL.

The chain links TRBV4-1 to TRBJ1-1; maybe TRBD1 (5 bases). The CDR3 has 13 residues. The V and J ends lost 0 bases and 11 bases respectively, with 13 bases between them. CDR1 and CDR2 from the germline V gene are MGHRA and YSYEKL. The CDR3 sequence is CASSQEGRALAFF. The CDR3 DNA sequence: TGCGCCAGCAGCCAAGAGGGCAGGGCTCTGGCTTTCTTT.